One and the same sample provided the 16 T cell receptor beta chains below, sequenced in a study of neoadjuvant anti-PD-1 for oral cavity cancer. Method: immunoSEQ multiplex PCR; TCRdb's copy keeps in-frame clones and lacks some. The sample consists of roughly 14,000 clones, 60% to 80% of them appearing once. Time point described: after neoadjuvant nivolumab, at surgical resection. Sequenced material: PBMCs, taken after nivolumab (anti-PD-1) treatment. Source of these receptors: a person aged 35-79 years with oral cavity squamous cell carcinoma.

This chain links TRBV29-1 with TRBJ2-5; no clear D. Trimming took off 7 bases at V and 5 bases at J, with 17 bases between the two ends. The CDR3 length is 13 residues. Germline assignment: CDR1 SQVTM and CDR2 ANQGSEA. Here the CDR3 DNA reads TGCAGCGCGCTCCGTGGGTCCGGGGAGACCCAGTACTTC. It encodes CSALRGSGETQYF.

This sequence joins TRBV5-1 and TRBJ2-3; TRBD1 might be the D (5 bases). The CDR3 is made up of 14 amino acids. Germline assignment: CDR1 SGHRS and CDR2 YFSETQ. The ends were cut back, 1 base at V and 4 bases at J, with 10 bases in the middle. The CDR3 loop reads CASSLPGFADTQYF. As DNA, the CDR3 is TGCGCCAGCAGCTTGCCAGGGTTTGCAGATACGCAGTATTTT.

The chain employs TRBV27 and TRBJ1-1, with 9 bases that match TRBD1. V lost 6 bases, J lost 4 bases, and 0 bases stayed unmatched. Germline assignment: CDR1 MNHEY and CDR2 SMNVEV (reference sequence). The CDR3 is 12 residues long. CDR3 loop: CASRTGGTEAFF. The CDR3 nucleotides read TGTGCCAGCAGGACAGGGGGCACTGAAGCTTTCTTT.

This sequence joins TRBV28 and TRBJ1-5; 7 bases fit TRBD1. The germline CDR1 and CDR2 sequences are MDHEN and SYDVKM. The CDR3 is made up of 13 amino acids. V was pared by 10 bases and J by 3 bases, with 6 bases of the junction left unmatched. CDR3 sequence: CATRQGNNQPQHF. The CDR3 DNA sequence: TGTGCCACGAGACAGGGTAACAATCAGCCCCAGCATTTT. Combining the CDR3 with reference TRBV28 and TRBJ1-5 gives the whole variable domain DVKVTQSSRYLVKRTGEKVFLECVQDMDHENMFWYRQDPGLGLRLIYFSYDVKMKEKGDIPEGYSVSREKKERFSLILESASTNQTSMYLCATRQGNNQPQHFGDGTRLSIL.

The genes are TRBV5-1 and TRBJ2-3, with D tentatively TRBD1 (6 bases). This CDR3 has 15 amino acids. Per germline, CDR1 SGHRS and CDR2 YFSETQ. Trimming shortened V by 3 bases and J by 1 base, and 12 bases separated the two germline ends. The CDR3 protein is CASSSLPGGTDTQYF. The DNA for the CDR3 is TGCGCCAGCAGCTCGTTGCCAGGGGGCACAGATACGCAGTATTTT.

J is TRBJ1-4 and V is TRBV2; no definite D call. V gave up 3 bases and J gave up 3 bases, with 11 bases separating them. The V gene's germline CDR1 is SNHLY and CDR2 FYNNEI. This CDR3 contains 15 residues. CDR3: CASSDSGQSNEKLFF. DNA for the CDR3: TGTGCCAGCAGTGATAGTGGGCAGTCTAATGAAAAACTGTTTTTT.

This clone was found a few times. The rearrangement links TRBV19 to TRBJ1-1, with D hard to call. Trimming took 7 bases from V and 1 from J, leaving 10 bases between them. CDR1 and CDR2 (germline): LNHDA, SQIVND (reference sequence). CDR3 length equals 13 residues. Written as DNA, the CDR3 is TGTGCCAGTACCGGACCCCAGAACACTGAAGCTTTCTTT. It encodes CASTGPQNTEAFF.

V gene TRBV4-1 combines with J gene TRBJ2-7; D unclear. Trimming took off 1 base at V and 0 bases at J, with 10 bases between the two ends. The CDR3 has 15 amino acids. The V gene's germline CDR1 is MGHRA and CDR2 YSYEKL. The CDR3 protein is CASSQVILASYEQYF. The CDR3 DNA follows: TGCGCCAGCAGCCAAGTGATACTTGCCTCCTACGAGCAGTACTTC.

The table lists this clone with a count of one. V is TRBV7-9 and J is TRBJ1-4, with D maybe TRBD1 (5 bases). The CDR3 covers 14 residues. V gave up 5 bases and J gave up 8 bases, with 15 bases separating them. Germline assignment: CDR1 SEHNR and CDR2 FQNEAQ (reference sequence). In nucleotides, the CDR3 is TGTGCCAGCAGCGGCCGGGACGGCCCCGAAAAACTGTTTTTT. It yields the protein CASSGRDGPEKLFF.

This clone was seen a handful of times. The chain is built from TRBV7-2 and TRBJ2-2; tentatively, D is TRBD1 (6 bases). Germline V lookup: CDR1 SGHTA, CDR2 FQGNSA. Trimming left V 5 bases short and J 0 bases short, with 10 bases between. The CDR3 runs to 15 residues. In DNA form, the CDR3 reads TGTGCCAGCAGCCGACAGGTGGCGAACACCGGGGAGCTGTTTTTT. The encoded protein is CASSRQVANTGELFF.

This CDR3 reads CASSLNRVNTEAFF. CDR3 bases: TGTGCCAGCAGCTTAAACAGGGTGAACACTGAAGCTTTCTTT. The V and J genes are TRBV11-2 and TRBJ1-1; a weak D match, TRBD1 (6 bases). Germline loops: CDR1 SGHAT, CDR2 FQNNGV. Trimming pared 2 bases from V and 0 bases from J, leaving 7 bases between. CDR3 length equals 14 residues.

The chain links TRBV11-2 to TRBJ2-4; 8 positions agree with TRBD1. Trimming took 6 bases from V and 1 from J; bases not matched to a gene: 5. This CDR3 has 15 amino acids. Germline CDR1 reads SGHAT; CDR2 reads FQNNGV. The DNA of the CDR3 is TGTGCCAGCAGAAACCCAGGGGGCGCCAAAAACATTCAGTACTTC. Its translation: CASRNPGGAKNIQYF.

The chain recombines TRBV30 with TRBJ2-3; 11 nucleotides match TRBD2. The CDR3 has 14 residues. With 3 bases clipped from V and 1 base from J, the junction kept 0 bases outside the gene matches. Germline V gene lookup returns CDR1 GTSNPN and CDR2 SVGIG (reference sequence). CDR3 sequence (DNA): TGTGCCTGGAGGGGACTAGCGGGCACAGATACGCAGTATTTT. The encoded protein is CAWRGLAGTDTQYF.

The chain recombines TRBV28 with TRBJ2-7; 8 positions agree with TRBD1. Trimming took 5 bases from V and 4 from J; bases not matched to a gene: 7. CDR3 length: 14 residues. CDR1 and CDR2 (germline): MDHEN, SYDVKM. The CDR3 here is CASSPGQAIYEQYF. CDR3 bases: TGTGCCAGCAGTCCGGGACAGGCAATTTACGAGCAGTACTTC.

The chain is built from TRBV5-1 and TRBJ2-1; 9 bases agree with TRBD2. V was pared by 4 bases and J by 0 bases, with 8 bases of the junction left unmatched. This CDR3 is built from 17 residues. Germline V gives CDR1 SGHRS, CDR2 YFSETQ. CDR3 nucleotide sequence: TGCGCCAGCAGCCGAGATGTTAGCGGGAGCTCCTACAATGAGCAGTTCTTC. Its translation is CASSRDVSGSSYNEQFF.

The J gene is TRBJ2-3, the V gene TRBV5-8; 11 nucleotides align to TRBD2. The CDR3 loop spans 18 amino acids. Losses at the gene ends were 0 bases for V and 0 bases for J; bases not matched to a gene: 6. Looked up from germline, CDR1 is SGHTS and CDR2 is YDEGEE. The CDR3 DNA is TGTGCCAGCAGCTTGGTATTGGGACTAGCGGAGAGCACAGATACGCAGTATTTT. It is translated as CASSLVLGLAESTDTQYF.